What follows is one TCR beta chain and its context. Its antigen remains unknown. The sample belongs to a study of OX40 agonist ivuxolimab in advanced cancers. Study-level results: Several nonresponders also turned out to have low normalized T-cell clonal expansion.

Assay used: immunoSEQ multiplex PCR; TCRdb lists only in-frame clones, some missing. The sample has tens of thousands of clones; roughly 89% are singletons. V was pared by 6 bases and J by 8 bases, with 19 bases between. Germline V CDR1 and CDR2: SGHTA, FQGNSA. The CDR3 has 14 residues. This TCR derives from an adult with an advanced solid tumor such as melanoma, head and neck, liver or kidney cancer. This specimen was CD4+ or CD8+ T cells sorted from blood, taken in a trial of the OX40 agonist ivuxolimab. The chain recombines TRBV7-2 with TRBJ1-2, with D possibly matching TRBD1 (6 bases). For the CDR3, the DNA is TGTGCCAGCAGTCTAAGGAGGGGGGAGCAAGGCTACACCTTC. Protein product: CASSLRRGEQGYTF. Full variable domain (remainder filled in from reference TRBV7-2 and TRBJ1-2): GAGVSQSPSNKVTEKGKDVELRCDPISGHTALYWYRQSLGQGLEFLIYFQGNSAPDKSGLPSDRFSAERTGGSVSTLTIQRTQQEDSAVYLCASSLRRGEQGYTFGSGTRLTVV.